This T cell receptor (beta chain) was recovered during a study of cytomegalovirus exposure and HLA in healthy donors (dated 2017 in TCRdb). Background for the entire study: A later analysis indicated that the 90 to 150 validation repertoires were generated on the platform also employed for the 650 to 850 repertoires of the first cohort. The study aimed to test whether cataloging public T cell receptors could reveal signatures of past pathogen exposure. Along with the approximately 650-subject first cohort, a separate validation cohort of over a hundred different subjects was used. High-throughput TCR immunosequencing, statistical association of individual TCRs with disease status, and machine learning were combined to predict cytomegalovirus infection status.

The donors belonged to the validation cohort of around 110 subjects, which was separate from the 666-subject first cohort. A note on this clone: No antigen is known for it. Per-base quality was not reported, and no clone a single base away is much larger than it.

General findings and caveats noted by the study authors: A later analysis lacked HLA typing for the validation cohort, so it scored co-occurrence in that cohort across all 120 repertoires. Cytomegalovirus status was reported to be diagnosed by the classifier with high specificity and sensitivity in both the original and validation cohorts. The study gave a list of 150 to 200 TCR beta chains associated with cytomegalovirus. It was suggested by the authors that the approach could potentially be generalized to other disease states and immunological phenotypes. Most TCR sequences were observed very rarely across donors, whereas some public TCRs were present in many individuals. Of the cluster scores, 90% to 95% were above 0 in a later analysis, which found that TCRs clustered in the first cohort also tended to co-occur in the approximately 120 validation repertoires. A few of the identified cytomegalovirus-associated TCR beta chains were confirmed in vitro to be specific for cytomegalovirus antigens.

Library preparation employed the immunoSEQ multiplex PCR assay. In the authors' own workflow: A statistical classification framework was built to diagnose cytomegalovirus status from the catalog of TCR beta chain sequences. Entries here come from immuneACCESS through TCRdb and include only in-frame sequences with V and J called. Some clones fail to appear in such tables; in the studies checked, an unresolved V gene covers under half of the shortfall, and the cause of the remainder is unknown. V and J calls and clone size come straight from that table; D and trimming were deduced from the DNA. This sample holds about 82,000 clones; 90% to 95% were observed only once. Of the sample, around 0.69% is held by the ten largest clones. Spanning cysteine to phenylalanine, the CDR3 consists of 13 amino acids. Left in the record is the CDR3 DNA by itself, 39 bases read in frame from the first base. V is shortened by 2 bases, J by 4 bases, and the region joining them spans 10 bases. From the germline V gene, CDR1 is SGHRS and CDR2 is YFSETQ.

Source material: PBMCs. The TCR was taken from a young woman in good health and CMV-seronegative. The chain is assembled from TRBV5-1 and TRBJ2-7; TRBD1 is a possible D gene, resting on 5 matching bases. The nucleotide sequence is TGCGCCAGCAGCTTCCAGGACACATACGAGCAGTACTTC. Translated, this is CASSFQDTYEQYF.